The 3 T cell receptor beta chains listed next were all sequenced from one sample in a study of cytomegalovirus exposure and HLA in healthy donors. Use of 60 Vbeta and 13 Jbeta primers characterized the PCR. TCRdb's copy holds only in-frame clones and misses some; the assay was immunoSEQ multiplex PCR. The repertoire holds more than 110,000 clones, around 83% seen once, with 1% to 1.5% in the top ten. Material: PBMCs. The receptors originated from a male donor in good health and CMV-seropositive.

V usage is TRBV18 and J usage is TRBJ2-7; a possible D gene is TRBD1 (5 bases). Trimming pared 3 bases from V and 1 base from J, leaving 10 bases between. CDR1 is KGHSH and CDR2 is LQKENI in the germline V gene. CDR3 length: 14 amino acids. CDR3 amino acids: CASSPGRISYEQYF. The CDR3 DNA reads TGTGCCAGCTCACCGGGGCGGATTTCCTACGAGCAGTACTTC.

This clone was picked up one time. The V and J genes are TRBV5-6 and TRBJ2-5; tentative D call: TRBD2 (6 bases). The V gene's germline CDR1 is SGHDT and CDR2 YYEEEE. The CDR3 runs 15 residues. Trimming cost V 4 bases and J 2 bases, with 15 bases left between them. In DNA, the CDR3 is TGTGCCAGCAGCCGCACGTTGGGGGGACAAGAGACCCAGTACTTC. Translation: CASSRTLGGQETQYF.

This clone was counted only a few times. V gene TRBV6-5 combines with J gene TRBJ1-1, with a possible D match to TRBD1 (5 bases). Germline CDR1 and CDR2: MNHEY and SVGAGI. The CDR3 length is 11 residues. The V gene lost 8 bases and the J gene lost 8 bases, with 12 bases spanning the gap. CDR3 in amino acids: CASVGRGEAFF. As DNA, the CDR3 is TGTGCCAGCGTAGGGAGGGGAGAAGCTTTCTTT.